This T cell receptor (beta chain) derives from a study of blood T cell repertoires in COVID-19. Across the whole study: COVID-19 samples, acute and convalescent, were from the United States, Italy and Spain. Sources were T cells, B-cell-depleted T cells, or PBMCs; the material itself was cDNA or gDNA.

Authors' processing steps: Nucleated cell number was recorded as an estimate derived from reference gene primer amplification. Using immunoSEQ multiplex PCR, the repertoire was profiled, and TCRdb retains in-frame clones only, with some absent. V and J calls and clone size are as listed in that table; D and trimming were resolved from the DNA. The repertoire holds 70,000 to 85,000 clones, with around four fifths as singletons. The CDR3 runs 15 residues. Germline loops: CDR1 SGDLS, CDR2 YYNGEE. Trimming removed 5 bases from V and 8 bases from J, with 19 bases in between. The source of this sequence is a man older than 75 with active or convalescent COVID-19. The specimen sequenced was peripheral blood. The rearrangement uses TRBV9 and TRBJ2-2; a possible D gene is TRBD1 (6 bases). CDR3 sequence: CASRSGRGRSGELFF. CDR3 nucleotides: TGTGCCAGCAGGTCTGGTAGGGGGAGATCGGGGGAGCTGTTTTTT.